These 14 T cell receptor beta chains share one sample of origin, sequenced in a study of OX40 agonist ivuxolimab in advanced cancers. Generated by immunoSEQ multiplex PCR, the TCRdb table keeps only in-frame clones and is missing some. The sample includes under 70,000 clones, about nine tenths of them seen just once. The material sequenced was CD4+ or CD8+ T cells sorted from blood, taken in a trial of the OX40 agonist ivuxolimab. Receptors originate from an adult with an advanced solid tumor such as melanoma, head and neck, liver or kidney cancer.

The CDR3 coding sequence is TGTGCCAGCAGCGTCTGGACAGGGTTGACAGATACGCAGTATTTT. Amino acid sequence: CASSVWTGLTDTQYF. The genes are TRBV9 and TRBJ2-3; 8 bases are shared with TRBD1. V gave up 2 bases and J gave up 3 bases; unmatched junction bases: 5. Germline V gene data show CDR1 as SGDLS and CDR2 as YYNGEE. This CDR3 spans 15 amino acids.

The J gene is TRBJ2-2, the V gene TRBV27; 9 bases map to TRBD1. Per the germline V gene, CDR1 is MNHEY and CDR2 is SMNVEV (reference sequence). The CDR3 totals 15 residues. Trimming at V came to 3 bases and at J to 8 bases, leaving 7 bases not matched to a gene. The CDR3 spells CASSFYRTGVGELFF. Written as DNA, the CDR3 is TGTGCCAGCAGTTTCTATAGGACAGGGGTGGGGGAGCTGTTTTTT.

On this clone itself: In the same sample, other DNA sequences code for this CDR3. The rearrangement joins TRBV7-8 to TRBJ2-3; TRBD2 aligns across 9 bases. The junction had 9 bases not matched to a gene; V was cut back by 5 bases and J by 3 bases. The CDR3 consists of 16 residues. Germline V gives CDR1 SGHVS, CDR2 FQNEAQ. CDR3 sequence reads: CASSPSAGGRTDTQYF. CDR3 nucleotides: TGTGCCAGCAGCCCGTCGGCGGGGGGGAGGACAGATACGCAGTATTTT.

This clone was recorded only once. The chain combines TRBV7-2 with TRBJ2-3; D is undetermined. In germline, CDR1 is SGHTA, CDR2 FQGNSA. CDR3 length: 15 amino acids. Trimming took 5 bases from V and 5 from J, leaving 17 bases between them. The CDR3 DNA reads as TGTGCCAGCAGCGAAAGCCCGATGAGTGGAGATACGCAGTATTTT. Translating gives CASSESPMSGDTQYF.

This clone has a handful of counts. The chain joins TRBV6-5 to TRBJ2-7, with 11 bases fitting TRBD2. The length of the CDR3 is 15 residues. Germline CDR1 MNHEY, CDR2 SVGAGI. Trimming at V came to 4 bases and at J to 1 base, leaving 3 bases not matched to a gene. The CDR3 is CASSSRLAGSYEQYF. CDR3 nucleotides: TGTGCCAGCAGTTCCCGACTAGCGGGGTCCTACGAGCAGTACTTC.

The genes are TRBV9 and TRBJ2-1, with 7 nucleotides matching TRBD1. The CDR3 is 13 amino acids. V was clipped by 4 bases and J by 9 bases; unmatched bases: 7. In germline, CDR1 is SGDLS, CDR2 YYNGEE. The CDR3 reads CASSKQGHGEQFF. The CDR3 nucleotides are TGTGCCAGCAGCAAACAGGGGCACGGTGAGCAGTTCTTC.

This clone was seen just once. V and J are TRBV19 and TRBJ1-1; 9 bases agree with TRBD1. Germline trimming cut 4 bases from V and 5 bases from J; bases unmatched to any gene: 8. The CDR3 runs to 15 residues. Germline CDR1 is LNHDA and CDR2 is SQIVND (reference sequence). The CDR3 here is CASSKGQGLPTEAFF. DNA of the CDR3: TGTGCCAGTAGTAAGGGACAGGGTTTGCCAACTGAAGCTTTCTTT. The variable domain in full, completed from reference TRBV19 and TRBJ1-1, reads DGGITQSPKYLFRKEGQNVTLSCEQNLNHDAMYWYRQDPGQGLRLIYYSQIVNDFQKGDIAEGYSVSREKKESFPLTVTSAQKNPTAFYLCASSKGQGLPTEAFFGQGTRLTVV.

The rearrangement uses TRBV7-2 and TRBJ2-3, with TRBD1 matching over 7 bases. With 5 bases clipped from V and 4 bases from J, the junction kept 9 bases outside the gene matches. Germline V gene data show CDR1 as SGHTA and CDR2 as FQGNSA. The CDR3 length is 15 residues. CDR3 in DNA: TGTGCCAGCAGCGCAGGGGGAGTAAAAGCAGATACGCAGTATTTT. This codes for CASSAGGVKADTQYF. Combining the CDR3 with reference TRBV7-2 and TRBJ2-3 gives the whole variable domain GAGVSQSPSNKVTEKGKDVELRCDPISGHTALYWYRQSLGQGLEFLIYFQGNSAPDKSGLPSDRFSAERTGGSVSTLTIQRTQQEDSAVYLCASSAGGVKADTQYFGPGTRLTVL.

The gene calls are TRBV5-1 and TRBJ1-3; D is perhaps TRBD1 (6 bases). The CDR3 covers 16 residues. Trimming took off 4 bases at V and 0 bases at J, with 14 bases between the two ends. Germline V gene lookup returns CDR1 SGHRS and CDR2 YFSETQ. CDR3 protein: CASSLPTGNSGNTIYF. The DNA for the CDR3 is TGCGCCAGCAGCCTCCCGACAGGCAACTCTGGAAACACCATATATTTT.

The CDR3 DNA reads TGTGCCAGCAGCTTAGAGGCGGCGAACACTGAAGCTTTCTTT. It yields the protein CASSLEAANTEAFF. This sequence joins TRBV7-9 and TRBJ1-1; D gene ambiguous. The CDR3 has 14 amino acids. CDR1 and CDR2 (germline): SEHNR, FQNEAQ (reference sequence). The V end lost 1 base, the J end lost 1 base, and 7 bases lay between the germline ends.

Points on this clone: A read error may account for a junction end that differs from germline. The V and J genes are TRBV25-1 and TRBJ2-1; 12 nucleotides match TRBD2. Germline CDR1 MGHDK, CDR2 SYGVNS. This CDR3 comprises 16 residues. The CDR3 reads CASSRLAGALYDERFF. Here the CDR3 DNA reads TGTGCCAGCAGCAGACTAGCGGGAGCCCTGTATGATGAGCGGTTCTTC.

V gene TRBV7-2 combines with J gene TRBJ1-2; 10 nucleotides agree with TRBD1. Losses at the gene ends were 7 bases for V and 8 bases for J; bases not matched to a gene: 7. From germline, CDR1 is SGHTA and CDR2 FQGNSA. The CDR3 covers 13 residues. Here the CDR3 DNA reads TGTGCCAGCACCCGGACAGGGGGAAGGGGCTACACCTTC. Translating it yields CASTRTGGRGYTF.

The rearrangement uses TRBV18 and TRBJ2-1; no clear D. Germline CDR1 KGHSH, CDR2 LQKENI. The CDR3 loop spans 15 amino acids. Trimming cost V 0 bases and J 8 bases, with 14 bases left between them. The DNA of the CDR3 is TGTGCCAGCTCACCACCAGGACGGAGATACGATGAGCAGTTCTTC. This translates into CASSPPGRRYDEQFF.

CDR3: CASSLNRGGTEAFF. CDR3 nucleotides: TGTGCCAGCAGTTTAAACAGGGGGGGCACTGAAGCTTTCTTT. The rearrangement joins TRBV27 to TRBJ1-1; 8 bases are a match to TRBD1. The CDR3 spans 14 residues. V dropped 2 bases and J dropped 4; count of bases not matched to a gene: 3. In germline, CDR1 is MNHEY, CDR2 SMNVEV (reference sequence).